These T cell receptor beta chains were read from a single sample in a study of cytomegalovirus exposure and HLA in healthy donors. Method: immunoSEQ multiplex PCR; TCRdb's copy keeps in-frame clones and lacks some. Of around 200,000 clones detected, 80% to 85% appear once; the ten largest clones hold 2.5% to 3%. Sequenced: PBMCs. The source of these receptors is a young woman in good health and CMV-seropositive. The CDR3 runs from the conserved cysteine through the conserved F or W. Fields, in order: clone size, D gene, J gene, V gene, CDR3 protein, CDR3 DNA. The D gene is left open where the match is weak. A clone size is listed for some rows: how often the clone was seen (once, few, many), or a class if it is expanded.

>-|-|TRBJ2-2|TRBV6-6
CASTINRAGELFF
TGTGCCAGCACTATTAACAGGGCCGGGGAGCTGTTTTTT
>-|TRBD1|TRBJ2-1|TRBV4-2
CASSRSRGGQGTNEQFF
TGTGCCAGCAGCCGCTCCAGGGGGGGACAGGGAACCAATGAGCAGTTCTTC
>-|TRBD2|TRBJ2-1|TRBV10-1
CASRTGLAGGLQTNEQFF
TGCGCCAGCAGAACGGGGCTAGCGGGGGGACTGCAAACCAATGAGCAGTTCTTC
>-|TRBD1|TRBJ1-6|TRBV7-9
CASSAGTGMGLNSPLHF
TGTGCCAGCAGCGCGGGGACAGGGATGGGCCTCAATTCACCCCTCCACTTT
>-|-|TRBJ1-1|TRBV13
CASSFRVMNTEAFF
TGTGCCAGCAGCTTCCGGGTCATGAACACTGAAGCTTTCTTT
>-|-|TRBJ1-2|TRBV27
CASSLGRGSGYTF
TGTGCCAGCAGTCTAGGAAGGGGGAGTGGCTACACCTTC
>-|-|TRBJ2-3|TRBV9
CASSVGRDTQYF
TGTGCCAGCAGCGTAGGTCGGGATACGCAGTATTTT
>-|-|TRBJ1-5|TRBV4-1
CASSQELRSNQPQHF
TGCGCCAGCAGCCAAGAGCTGAGAAGCAATCAGCCCCAGCATTTT
>-|TRBD1|TRBJ1-2|TRBV7-9
CASSQDRGLANYGYTF
TGTGCCAGCAGCCAAGACAGGGGGCTAGCTAACTATGGCTACACCTTC
>-|-|TRBJ1-2|TRBV7-2
CASSLDNRVGYTF
TGTGCCAGCAGCTTAGATAACAGGGTTGGCTACACCTTC
>-|-|TRBJ2-5|TRBV5-6
CARTEETQYF
TGTGCCAGGACAGAAGAGACCCAGTACTTC
>once|TRBD1|TRBJ2-3|TRBV29-1
CSARDRGTDTQYF
TGCAGCGCCCGGGACAGGGGCACAGATACGCAGTATTTT
>-|TRBD1|TRBJ1-1|TRBV5-1
CASSGTGGANTEAFF
TGCGCCAGCAGCGGAACAGGGGGCGCGAACACTGAAGCTTTCTTT
>few|-|TRBJ2-5|TRBV6-5
CASRVTGTSETQYF
TGTGCCAGCAGGGTCACTGGGACATCTGAGACCCAGTACTTC
>-|TRBD1|TRBJ1-2|TRBV7-2
CASSPPEGTGIENYGYTF
TGTGCCAGCAGCCCGCCAGAAGGGACAGGGATTGAAAACTATGGCTACACCTTC
>-|-|TRBJ1-2|TRBV7-9
CASSQASRGYGYTF
TGTGCCAGCAGCCAAGCGTCCAGGGGCTATGGCTACACCTTC
>-|-|TRBJ2-7|TRBV2
CASSGGQTSSYEQYF
TGTGCCAGCAGTGGAGGACAGACGAGCTCCTACGAGCAGTACTTC
>-|TRBD1|TRBJ1-6|TRBV4-2
CASSQEGGANSPLHF
TGTGCCAGCAGCCAAGAAGGGGGCGCCAATTCACCCCTCCACTTT
>-|-|TRBJ2-4|TRBV4-3
CASSPQGGKNIQYF
TGCGCCAGCAGCCCTCAGGGGGGCAAAAACATTCAGTACTTC
>few|-|TRBJ2-5|TRBV11-2
CASSLTGMLVETQYF
TGTGCCAGCAGCTTAACAGGAATGTTGGTAGAGACCCAGTACTTC
>-|-|TRBJ1-1|TRBV6-5
CASSYSPLDRHTEAFF
TGTGCCAGCAGTTACTCTCCCCTAGACAGACACACTGAAGCTTTCTTT
>-|-|TRBJ1-5|TRBV6-1
CASSEVGMVYSNQPQHF
TGTGCCAGCAGTGAAGTCGGTATGGTTTATAGCAATCAGCCCCAGCATTTT
>-|TRBD1|TRBJ1-5|TRBV5-6
CASSLGQGYQPQHF
TGTGCCAGCAGCTTGGGACAGGGTTATCAGCCCCAGCATTTT
>once|-|TRBJ2-3|TRBV9
CASNPTAGTTDTQYF
TGTGCCAGCAATCCTACAGCGGGGACAACAGATACGCAGTATTTT
>-|-|TRBJ1-3|TRBV14
CASSRTVSGNTIYF
TGTGCCAGCAGCCGGACAGTTTCTGGAAACACCATATATTTT
>once|-|TRBJ2-3|TRBV15
CATSRDYGAFTDTQYF
TGTGCCACCAGCAGAGATTATGGGGCCTTCACAGATACGCAGTATTTT
>-|-|TRBJ2-2|TRBV5-6
CASSFGPRTRTGELFF
TGTGCCAGCAGCTTTGGGCCACGAACCAGGACTGGGGAGCTGTTTTTT
>-|TRBD2|TRBJ2-1|TRBV27
CASGPGTTRYNEQFF
TGTGCCAGCGGGCCCGGGACTACCCGGTACAATGAGCAGTTCTTC
>-|-|TRBJ1-4|TRBV19
CASTILGGTNEKLFF
TGTGCCAGTACCATTTTGGGGGGGACTAATGAAAAACTGTTTTTT
>once|-|TRBJ1-5|TRBV6-1
CASEGVGYNQPQHF
TGTGCCAGCGAGGGGGTAGGGTACAATCAGCCCCAGCATTTT
>few|-|TRBJ1-2|TRBV6-5
CASSSPGELYGYTF
TGTGCCAGCAGTTCGCCAGGGGAACTCTATGGCTACACCTTC
>-|TRBD2|TRBJ2-7|TRBV19
CASGQGTSVDYEQYF
TGTGCCAGTGGTCAGGGGACTAGCGTTGACTACGAGCAGTACTTC
>-|-|TRBJ2-3|TRBV2
CASKLDRTDTQYF
TGTGCCAGCAAGCTAGACCGGACAGATACGCAGTATTTT
>-|-|TRBJ1-1|TRBV5-1
CASSLQWGPGEAFF
TGCGCCAGCAGCTTGCAGTGGGGGCCTGGTGAAGCTTTCTTT
>-|TRBD2|TRBJ2-1|TRBV10-3
CAIGLAGSSEQFF
TGTGCCATCGGACTAGCGGGGTCTTCTGAGCAGTTCTTC
>-|TRBD2|TRBJ2-7|TRBV27
CASSLTSGAYEQYF
TGTGCCAGCAGTTTAACTAGCGGGGCCTACGAGCAGTACTTC
>-|TRBD1|TRBJ1-4|TRBV6-6
CASSSDRVFGSEKLFF
TGTGCCAGCAGTTCGGACAGGGTGTTTGGCAGTGAAAAACTGTTTTTT
>-|-|TRBJ1-5|TRBV2
CASNRARDTNQPQHF
TGTGCCAGCAATAGGGCCCGGGACACAAATCAGCCCCAGCATTTT
>-|TRBD1|TRBJ1-2|TRBV6-1
CASSEGGTGYGYTF
TGTGCCAGCAGTGAAGGGGGGACAGGCTATGGCTACACCTTC
>-|-|TRBJ2-1|TRBV4-1
CASSPVGGVSYNEQFF
TGCGCCAGCAGCCCAGTAGGGGGGGTGTCCTACAATGAGCAGTTCTTC
>once|TRBD1|TRBJ2-4|TRBV10-2
CASSAPDRDKNIQYF
TGCGCCAGCAGTGCCCCGGACAGGGACAAAAACATTCAGTACTTC
>-|TRBD1|TRBJ2-7|TRBV6-6
CASSTDRGANYEQYF
TGTGCCAGCAGCACTGACAGGGGCGCCAACTACGAGCAGTACTTC
>-|TRBD1|TRBJ2-7|TRBV9
CASSVAGTGGYEQYF
TGTGCCAGCAGCGTTGCCGGGACAGGGGGCTACGAGCAGTACTTC
>once|-|TRBJ2-2|TRBV7-9
CASSLSSGGNTGELFF
TGTGCCAGCAGCTTATCGTCCGGGGGTAACACCGGGGAGCTGTTTTTT
>-|-|TRBJ2-2|TRBV25-1
CASSEFGAVPGELFF
TGTGCCAGCAGTGAATTTGGGGCAGTTCCCGGGGAGCTGTTTTTT
>-|TRBD1|TRBJ1-2|TRBV7-2
CASSRGQGEYGYTF
TGTGCCAGCAGCCGGGGACAGGGGGAGTATGGCTACACCTTC
>once|-|TRBJ1-5|TRBV28
CASSTPGPLTRSQPQHF
TGTGCCAGCAGCACCCCAGGGCCCTTAACGCGTAGTCAGCCCCAGCATTTT
>-|-|TRBJ2-3|TRBV29-1
CSASGTSRTDTQYF
TGCAGCGCATCCGGGACAAGTCGCACAGATACGCAGTATTTT
>-|-|TRBJ1-5|TRBV6-1
CASSEGGPGIWPQHF
TGTGCCAGCAGTGAAGGGGGTCCCGGGATTTGGCCCCAGCATTTT
>-|TRBD2|TRBJ2-7|TRBV7-8
CASSSGLAGGFYEQYF
TGTGCCAGCAGTTCAGGGTTAGCGGGGGGCTTCTACGAGCAGTACTTC
>-|-|TRBJ2-2|TRBV5-6
CASSWGDLSGAGELFF
TGTGCCAGCAGCTGGGGTGACCTTAGCGGTGCCGGGGAGCTGTTTTTT
>-|-|TRBJ2-1|TRBV5-1
CASSRGLEPQAYNEQFF
TGCGCCAGCAGCCGAGGACTCGAACCTCAGGCGTACAATGAGCAGTTCTTC
>-|-|TRBJ2-3|TRBV5-4
CASSLSGADTQYF
TGTGCCAGCAGCTTGTCAGGGGCAGATACGCAGTATTTT
>-|-|TRBJ2-3|TRBV7-2
CASRASPDTQYF
TGTGCCAGCAGGGCATCTCCGGATACGCAGTATTTT